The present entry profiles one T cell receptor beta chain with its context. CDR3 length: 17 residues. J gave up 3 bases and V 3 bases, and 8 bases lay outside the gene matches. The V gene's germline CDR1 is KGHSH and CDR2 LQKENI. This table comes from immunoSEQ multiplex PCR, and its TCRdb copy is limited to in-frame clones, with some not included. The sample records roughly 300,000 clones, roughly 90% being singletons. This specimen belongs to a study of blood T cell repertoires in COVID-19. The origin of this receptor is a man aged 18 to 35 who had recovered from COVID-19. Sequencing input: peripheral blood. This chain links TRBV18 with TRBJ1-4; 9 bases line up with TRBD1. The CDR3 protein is CASSPVGQGKSNEKLFF. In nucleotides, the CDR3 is TGTGCCAGCTCACCGGTGGGACAGGGAAAATCTAATGAAAAACTGTTTTTT.